Below are 29 T cell receptor beta chains sequenced from a single sample in a study of blood T cell repertoires in COVID-19. Produced via immunoSEQ multiplex PCR; TCRdb's table is partial and in-frame only. The table has about 110,000 clones, over 70% seen once; the top ten hold approximately 0.9%. The sample comprised peripheral blood. These receptors were obtained from a human donor with acute or convalescent COVID-19. The donor label of this sample is uncertain.

The chain employs TRBV11-3 and TRBJ2-2; 8 bases map to TRBD2. Losses at the gene ends were 5 bases for V and 2 bases for J; bases not matched to a gene: 7. Germline-derived CDR1 and CDR2 are SGHNT and YENEEA. The CDR3 loop spans 16 amino acids. CDR3 nucleotide sequence: TGTGCCAGCAGCCCTGGGGGACTAGATAACACCGGGGAGCTGTTTTTT. Translating it yields CASSPGGLDNTGELFF. Full variable domain (outside the CDR3, taken from reference TRBV11-3 and TRBJ2-2): EAGVVQSPRYKIIEKKQPVAFWCNPISGHNTLYWYLQNLGQGPELLIRYENEEAVDDSQLPKDRFSAERLKGVDSTLKIQPAELGDSAVYLCASSPGGLDNTGELFFGEGSRLTVL.

The chain links TRBV10-3 to TRBJ2-5, with 12 positions matching TRBD2. Germline CDR1 ENHRY, CDR2 SYGVKD. The CDR3 runs 16 residues. J lost 7 bases, V lost 0 bases, and 6 bases had no gene match. CDR3 in DNA: TGTGCCATCAGTGAGTCAGACGGACTAGCGGGGTTGACCCAGTACTTC. This codes for CAISESDGLAGLTQYF.

V gene TRBV12-3 or TRBV12-4 combines with J gene TRBJ2-7; 7 positions match TRBD1. The CDR3 is 13 amino acids. V dropped 6 bases and J dropped 2; count of bases not matched to a gene: 4. CDR3 sequence: CASRETGAYEQYF. CDR3 coding DNA: TGTGCCAGCAGGGAAACAGGGGCCTACGAGCAGTACTTC.

This chain uses TRBV3-1 (or the pseudogene TRBV3-2) with TRBJ1-2; the match to TRBD1 covers 9 bases. The trim removed 1 base at V and 0 bases at J, leaving 9 bases unmatched. The CDR3 runs 18 residues. Per germline, CDR1 LGHDT and CDR2 YNNKEL (reference sequence). CDR3 amino acids: CASSQVLPWTGANYGYTF. Written as DNA, the CDR3 is TGTGCCAGCAGCCAAGTACTCCCCTGGACAGGGGCTAACTATGGCTACACCTTC.

The chain has TRBV10-2 and TRBJ1-1, with D perhaps TRBD1 (6 bases). The germline V gene encodes CDR1 WSHSY and CDR2 SAAADI. The CDR3 spans 12 residues. V lost 6 bases, J lost 5 bases, and 10 bases lay in between. The chain's CDR3 is CASRQGRTEAFF. DNA of the CDR3: TGCGCCAGCAGACAGGGAAGGACTGAAGCTTTCTTT.

The genes are TRBV21-1 and TRBJ1-1. TRBV21-1 is a listed pseudogene. This CDR3 contains 15 residues. CDR3 nucleotide sequence: TGTGCCAGCAGCAAATCGGGGACCGGGGGCACTGAAGCTTTCTTT. Translation gives CASSKSGTGGTEAFF.

The V gene is TRBV5-1, the J gene TRBJ2-3; 12 positions agree with TRBD2. The ends lost 4 bases at V and 3 bases at J; junction bases unmatched: 9. Per the germline V gene, CDR1 is SGHRS and CDR2 is YFSETQ. The CDR3 is 17 amino acids. For the CDR3, the DNA is TGCGCCAGCAGCCTAGGTAGGACTAGCGGGGTGACAGATACGCAGTATTTT. Translation gives CASSLGRTSGVTDTQYF.

This clone was recorded many times. V gene TRBV19 combines with J gene TRBJ2-1, with 8 bases identical to TRBD1. After removal of 11 bases from V and 3 bases from J, the junction contained 9 bases not matched to a gene. The CDR3 totals 14 residues. CDR1 and CDR2 from the germline V gene are LNHDA and SQIVND (reference sequence). CDR3: CARLGQENYNEQFF. As DNA, the CDR3 is TGTGCCCGCCTGGGACAGGAGAACTACAATGAGCAGTTCTTC.

The chain joins TRBV28 to TRBJ2-3; 9 bases line up with TRBD1. V lost 2 bases to trimming and J lost 6 bases; unmatched junction nucleotides: 9. The CDR3 length is 16 residues. CDR1 is MDHEN, CDR2 SYDVKM, per germline. The CDR3 sequence: CASSLGGQGGRDTQYF. CDR3 in DNA: TGTGCCAGCAGTTTAGGGGGACAGGGAGGACGGGATACGCAGTATTTT.

This clone was counted between two and nine times. The J gene is TRBJ1-4, the V gene TRBV6-5; D gene ambiguous. CDR1 MNHEY and CDR2 SVGAGI come from the germline V gene. CDR3 size: 15 residues. Trimming stripped 7 bases from V and 6 bases from J, with 18 bases between. The chain's CDR3 is CASNRAGKKDEKLFF. The CDR3 region has the DNA TGTGCCAGCAACCGGGCCGGGAAAAAAGATGAAAAACTGTTTTTT.

The rearrangement links TRBV5-1 to TRBJ1-1; 8 bases line up with TRBD1. J lost 6 bases, V lost 2 bases, and 3 bases had no gene match. Germline lookup yields CDR1 SGHRS and CDR2 YFSETQ. This CDR3 region has 13 residues. CDR3 in DNA: TGCGCCAGCAGCTTCACAGGGGGAGCTGAAGCTTTCTTT. It translates to CASSFTGGAEAFF.

This clone has more than one count but fewer than ten. This rearrangement joins TRBV7-3 to TRBJ1-5, with a tentative D call TRBD1 (5 bases). V lost 0 bases, J lost 3 bases, and 18 bases lay in between. Germline-derived CDR1 and CDR2 are SGHTA and FQGTGA. The CDR3 length is 18 residues. In DNA, the CDR3 is TGTGCCAGCAGCTTAACAAGCGGGGGACGGGGCATCAATCAGCCCCAGCATTTT. Translation gives CASSLTSGGRGINQPQHF.

The chain is built from TRBV30 and TRBJ1-2; possible D gene TRBD1, 6 bases. Germline lookup yields CDR1 GTSNPN and CDR2 SVGIG (reference sequence). The CDR3 is 13 residues long. Trimming took 3 bases from V and 6 from J, leaving 14 bases between them. The DNA of the CDR3 is TGTGCCTGGAGCAACACAGGGACGGATGGCTACACCTTC. It encodes CAWSNTGTDGYTF.

The V call is TRBV9, the J call TRBJ1-6; TRBD1 is a possible D gene (6 bases). Deletions cut 0 bases from V and 5 bases from J, with 6 bases between. In germline, CDR1 is SGDLS, CDR2 YYNGEE. This CDR3 contains 14 residues. CDR3 protein: CASSVAGDNSPLHF. CDR3 DNA sequence: TGTGCCAGCAGCGTAGCAGGGGATAATTCACCCCTCCACTTT.

This clone was seen only once. This sequence joins TRBV7-9 and TRBJ1-2; TRBD1 matches at 8 bases. In germline, CDR1 is SEHNR, CDR2 FQNEAQ (reference sequence). The CDR3 covers 14 residues. Losses at the gene ends were 5 bases for V and 5 bases for J; bases not matched to a gene: 7. The DNA of the CDR3 is TGTGCCAGCAGCCCCAAGACAGGGGATTATGGCTACACCTTC. Translating it yields CASSPKTGDYGYTF.

This chain uses TRBV7-9 with TRBJ1-1; TRBD1 aligns across 9 bases. CDR1 is SEHNR and CDR2 is FQNEAQ in the germline V gene (reference sequence). J gave up 6 bases and V 5 bases, and 7 bases lay outside the gene matches. The length of the CDR3 is 14 residues. CDR3 bases: TGTGCCAGCAGCCCCGGGACAGGGCAGGCTGAAGCTTTCTTT. Its protein is CASSPGTGQAEAFF. The whole variable domain, filled in from reference TRBV7-9 and TRBJ1-1, reads DTGVSQNPRHKITKRGQNVTFRCDPISEHNRLYWYRQTLGQGPEFLTYFQNEAQLEKSRLLSDRFSAERPKGSFSTLEIQRTEQGDSAMYLCASSPGTGQAEAFFGQGTRLTVV.

V usage is TRBV3-1 (or the pseudogene TRBV3-2) and J usage is TRBJ2-6; D might be TRBD1 (6 bases). V lost 2 bases and J 1 base, leaving 9 bases between the germline ends. The CDR3 is 16 amino acids. CDR1 LGHDT and CDR2 YNNKEL come from the germline V gene (reference sequence). CDR3 loop: CASSQYQGSGANVLTF. CDR3 sequence (DNA): TGTGCCAGCAGCCAATACCAGGGGTCTGGGGCCAACGTCCTGACTTTC.

This sequence joins TRBV2 and TRBJ1-4; D not certain. V was trimmed by 1 base and J by 4 bases, leaving 10 bases between them. From germline, CDR1 is SNHLY and CDR2 FYNNEI. This CDR3 has 15 residues. The CDR3 bases are TGTGCCAGCAGTGAAGGGGCCAGCTTTAATGAAAAACTGTTTTTT. As protein: CASSEGASFNEKLFF.

The gene calls are TRBV19 and TRBJ1-5; no clear D gene. The CDR3 extends over 15 amino acids. The germline CDR1 and CDR2 sequences are LNHDA and SQIVND (reference sequence). With 1 base removed from V and 3 bases from J, the gap between germline ends came to 10 bases. This CDR3 is CASSIGWLFNQPQHF. CDR3 coding DNA: TGTGCCAGTAGTATAGGGTGGCTGTTCAATCAGCCCCAGCATTTT. Full variable domain (missing parts from reference TRBV19 and TRBJ1-5): DGGITQSPKYLFRKEGQNVTLSCEQNLNHDAMYWYRQDPGQGLRLIYYSQIVNDFQKGDIAEGYSVSREKKESFPLTVTSAQKNPTAFYLCASSIGWLFNQPQHFGDGTRLSIL.

The genes are TRBV3-1 (or the pseudogene TRBV3-2) and TRBJ2-6; tentative D call: TRBD1 (6 bases). This CDR3 is 18 amino acids long. CDR1 and CDR2 (germline): LGHDT, YNNKEL (reference sequence). V dropped 2 bases and J dropped 3 bases, with 17 bases sitting between them. CDR3 bases: TGTGCCAGCAGCCAACTCAGGGGATCTCTGGATGGGGCCAACGTCCTGACTTTC. This sequence encodes CASSQLRGSLDGANVLTF.

This clone was counted a few times. The rearrangement uses TRBV21-1 and TRBJ1-4; TRBD1 is the table's D call and was not checked against the DNA. TRBV21-1 has pseudogene status. This CDR3 is built from 18 residues. CDR3 nucleotides: TGTGCCAGCAGCAAAACCGGGACAGGGGACCGTCATCCGGAAAAACTGTTTTTT. Amino acids: CASSKTGTGDRHPEKLFF.

The gene calls are TRBV6-1 and TRBJ1-1; a possible D gene is TRBD1 (5 bases). CDR1 is MNHNS, CDR2 SASEGT, per germline. The CDR3 length is 18 residues. Trimming removed 4 bases from V and 5 bases from J, with 26 bases in between. Here the CDR3 DNA reads TGTGCCAGCAGTGTTTGGTGGCCAGGGAGGATTTCCGGGACTGAAGCTTTCTTT. Translation gives CASSVWWPGRISGTEAFF.

The V gene is TRBV6-4, the J gene TRBJ2-3, with TRBD1 as a possible D gene (5 bases). The CDR3 extends over 14 amino acids. V was shortened by 4 bases and J by 3 bases, with 11 bases between the two germline ends. Germline CDR1 and CDR2: MRHNA and SNTAGT. This CDR3 is CASSVRVGTDTQYF. Here the CDR3 DNA reads TGTGCCAGCAGTGTCAGGGTTGGTACAGATACGCAGTATTTT.

This chain uses TRBV27 with TRBJ1-1, with TRBD1 identical over 9 bases. The ends lost 3 bases at V and 3 bases at J; junction bases unmatched: 17. The germline gives CDR1 MNHEY, CDR2 SMNVEV (reference sequence). The CDR3 is 19 amino acids. The CDR3 reads CASSFYPPGTGKLDTEAFF. CDR3 bases: TGTGCCAGCAGTTTCTACCCCCCCGGGACAGGGAAGTTGGACACTGAAGCTTTCTTT.

The chain is built from TRBV2 and TRBJ1-4, with D possibly TRBD1 on 6 matching bases. Germline CDR1 SNHLY, CDR2 FYNNEI. The length of the CDR3 is 14 residues. Trimming cost V 4 bases and J 5 bases, with 11 bases left between them. CDR3 sequence reads: CASSAVQGNEKLFF. DNA of the CDR3: TGTGCCAGCAGTGCCGTACAGGGAAATGAAAAACTGTTTTTT.

The chain recombines TRBV28 with TRBJ2-7; 8 bases are shared with TRBD1. V shed 2 bases and J 6 bases; nucleotides not matched to a gene: 6. This CDR3 is 14 amino acids long. The germline V gene has CDR1 MDHEN and CDR2 SYDVKM. The CDR3 nucleotides read TGTGCCAGCAGTTTACCTGGACAGGGTTTCGAGCAGTACTTC. Protein sequence: CASSLPGQGFEQYF.

V usage is TRBV14 and J usage is TRBJ1-3, with no clear D. V was shortened by 0 bases and J by 0 bases, with 6 bases between the two germline ends. From germline, CDR1 is SGHDN and CDR2 FVKESK. The CDR3 has 15 residues. This CDR3 reads CASSQEHYSGNTIYF. The DNA for the CDR3 is TGTGCCAGCAGCCAAGAACACTACTCTGGAAACACCATATATTTT.

This clone was counted at least ten times. The V gene is TRBV30, the J gene TRBJ2-4, with D unresolved. The germline V gene has CDR1 GTSNPN and CDR2 SVGIG (reference sequence). Trimming shortened V by 4 bases and J by 4 bases, and 8 bases separated the two germline ends. The CDR3 totals 12 residues. Here the CDR3 reads CAWKQVKNIQYF. In DNA, the CDR3 is TGTGCCTGGAAACAAGTTAAAAACATTCAGTACTTC.

This clone was recorded once. The J gene is TRBJ1-1, the V gene TRBV5-1, with unresolved D. Germline assignment: CDR1 SGHRS and CDR2 YFSETQ. The CDR3 is 13 amino acids. The V end was cut by 2 bases, the J end by 3 bases, with 8 bases between. The CDR3 loop reads CASSLEWHTEAFF. The CDR3 DNA follows: TGCGCCAGCAGCTTAGAATGGCACACTGAAGCTTTCTTT.